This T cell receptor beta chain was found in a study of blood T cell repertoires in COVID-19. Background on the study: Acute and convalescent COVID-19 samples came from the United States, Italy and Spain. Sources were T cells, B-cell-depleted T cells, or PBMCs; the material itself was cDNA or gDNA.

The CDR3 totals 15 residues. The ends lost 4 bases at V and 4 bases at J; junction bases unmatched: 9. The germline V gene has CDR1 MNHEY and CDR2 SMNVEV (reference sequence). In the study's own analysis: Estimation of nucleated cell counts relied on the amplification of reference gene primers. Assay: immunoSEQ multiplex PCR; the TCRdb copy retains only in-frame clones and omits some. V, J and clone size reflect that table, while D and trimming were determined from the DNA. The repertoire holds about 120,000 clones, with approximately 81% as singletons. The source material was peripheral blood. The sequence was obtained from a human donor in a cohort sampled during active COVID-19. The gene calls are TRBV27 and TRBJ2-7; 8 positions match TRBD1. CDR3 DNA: TGTGCCAGCAGTTGGGGGGACAGGTTCGCATACGAGCAGTACTTC. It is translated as CASSWGDRFAYEQYF.